Listed here is a single T cell receptor beta chain. The CDR3 contains 16 residues. CDR1 PRHDT and CDR2 FYEKMQ come from the germline V gene (reference sequence). V trimming: 2 bases; J trimming: 3 bases; junction bases outside the gene matches: 5. The sample belongs to a study of control samples from healthy donors and cancer patients. Repertoires were generated with immunoSEQ multiplex PCR, while TCRdb's copy carries only in-frame clones and drops some. Of just over 150,000 clones in the sample, over 85% were seen once. The chain uses TRBV13 and TRBJ2-1; 9 bases align to TRBD1. This receptor was obtained from a man aged 50-60 years in good health. The sample consisted of blood. This chain's CDR3 is CASSLSGQGNYNEQFF. The CDR3, as DNA: TGTGCCAGCAGCTTAAGTGGACAGGGGAACTACAATGAGCAGTTCTTC.